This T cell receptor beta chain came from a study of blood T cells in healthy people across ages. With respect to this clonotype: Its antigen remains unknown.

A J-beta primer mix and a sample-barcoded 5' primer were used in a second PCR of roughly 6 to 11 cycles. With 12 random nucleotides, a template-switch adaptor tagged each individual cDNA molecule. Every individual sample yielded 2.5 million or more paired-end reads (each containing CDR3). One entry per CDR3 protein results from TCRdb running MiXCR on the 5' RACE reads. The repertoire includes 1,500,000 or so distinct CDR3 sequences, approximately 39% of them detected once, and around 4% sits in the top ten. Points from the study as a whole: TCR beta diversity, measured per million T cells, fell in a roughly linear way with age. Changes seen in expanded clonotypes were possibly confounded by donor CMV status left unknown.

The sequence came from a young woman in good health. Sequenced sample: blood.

CDR3 sequence (DNA): TGTGCCAGCAGTACACAGGGTGCCCTAAACAATGAGCAGTTCTTC. This codes for CASSTQGALNNEQFF. V usage is TRBV25-1 and J usage is TRBJ2-1; D is possibly TRBD1 (6 bases). V dropped 5 bases and J dropped 5 bases, with 16 bases sitting between them. Germline V gives CDR1 MGHDK, CDR2 SYGVNS. The CDR3 length is 15 residues.